This T cell receptor beta chain was recorded in a study of cytomegalovirus exposure and HLA in healthy donors. Study summary: The same platform was used for the 100 to 150 validation repertoires and the roughly 640 first-cohort repertoires, a later analysis reported.

This CDR3 is built from 14 residues. Germline assignment: CDR1 SGDLS and CDR2 YYNGEE. V lost 2 bases to trimming and J lost 4 bases, with 12 bases between them. The repertoire was sequenced with immunoSEQ multiplex PCR; TCRdb's copy has only in-frame clones and lacks some. The sample contains about 110,000 clones, 90% to 97% of which appear only once. This TCR came from a woman younger than 30 in good health and CMV-seronegative. Material for sequencing was PBMCs. V usage is TRBV9 and J usage is TRBJ2-5; D is perhaps TRBD2 (6 bases). Here the CDR3 reads CASSVTSLGETQYF. CDR3 bases: TGTGCCAGCAGCGTTACTAGCTTAGGAGAGACCCAGTACTTC.